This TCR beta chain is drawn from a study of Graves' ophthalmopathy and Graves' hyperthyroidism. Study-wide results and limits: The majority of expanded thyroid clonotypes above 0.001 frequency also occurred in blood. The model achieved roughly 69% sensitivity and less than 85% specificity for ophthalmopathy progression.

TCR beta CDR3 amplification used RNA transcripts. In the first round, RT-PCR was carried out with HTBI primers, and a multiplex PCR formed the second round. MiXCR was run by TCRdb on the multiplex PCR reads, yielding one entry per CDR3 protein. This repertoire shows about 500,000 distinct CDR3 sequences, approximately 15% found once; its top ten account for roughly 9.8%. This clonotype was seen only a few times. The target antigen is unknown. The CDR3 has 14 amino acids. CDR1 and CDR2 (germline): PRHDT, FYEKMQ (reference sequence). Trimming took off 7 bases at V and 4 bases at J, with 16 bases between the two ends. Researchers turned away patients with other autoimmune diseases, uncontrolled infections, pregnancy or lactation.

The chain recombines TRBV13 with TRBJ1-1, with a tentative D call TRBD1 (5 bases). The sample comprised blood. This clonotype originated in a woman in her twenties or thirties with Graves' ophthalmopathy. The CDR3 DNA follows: TGTGCCAGCATAGGGTCCCATAGGGGCACTGAAGCTTTCTTT. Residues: CASIGSHRGTEAFF.